The 18 T cell receptor beta chains reported below all come from one sample, sequenced in a study of shared clonotypes between healthy human individuals. Using immunoSEQ multiplex PCR, the repertoire was profiled, and TCRdb retains in-frame clones only, with some absent. The sample comprises approximately 1,500,000 clones, nearly 99% of which are singletons, and about 0.45% rests with the top ten. The specimen sequenced was naive CD4+ T cells sorted from blood. Subset denoted: CD45RA+ positively selected. The receptors stem from a man younger than 40 in good health.

The genes are TRBV9 and TRBJ2-3, with 10 bases lining up with TRBD2. V shed 0 bases, J shed 6 bases, and the junction held 7 bases outside the gene matches. Germline assignment: CDR1 SGDLS and CDR2 YYNGEE. The CDR3 totals 16 residues. The CDR3 coding sequence is TGTGCCAGCAGCGTAGTGTCTAGCGGGAGTTCGGATACGCAGTATTTT. This gives the protein CASSVVSSGSSDTQYF.

The CDR3 spells CASSRAFAGNEQFF. The CDR3 region has the DNA TGTGCCAGCAGCCGAGCCTTTGCAGGGAATGAGCAGTTCTTC. This chain uses TRBV7-9 with TRBJ2-1, with a tentative D call TRBD1 (5 bases). The CDR3 totals 14 residues. The germline CDR1 and CDR2 sequences are SEHNR and FQNEAQ (reference sequence). Trimming stripped 5 bases from V and 7 bases from J, with 15 bases between.

The V gene is TRBV28, the J gene TRBJ2-1; 9 nucleotides agree with TRBD2. Unmatched junction bases numbered 9, after V lost 2 bases and J lost 4 bases. This CDR3 comprises 17 residues. Germline lookup yields CDR1 MDHEN and CDR2 SYDVKM. The CDR3 here is CASSLIEGGRGYNEQFF. The CDR3 coding sequence is TGTGCCAGCAGTTTAATAGAAGGCGGGAGGGGATACAATGAGCAGTTCTTC.

In regard to this clone: This sample includes further DNA sequences coding for the same CDR3. The rearrangement links TRBV29-1 to TRBJ1-5, with 10 bases matching TRBD1. V dropped 4 bases and J dropped 4; count of bases not matched to a gene: 4. This CDR3 spans 14 amino acids. Per germline, CDR1 SQVTM and CDR2 ANQGSEA. This CDR3 reads CSVGGGQGNQPQHF. In DNA form, the CDR3 reads TGCAGCGTTGGAGGGGGACAGGGGAATCAGCCCCAGCATTTT.

The genes are TRBV6-1 and TRBJ1-1; a possible D gene is TRBD1 (5 bases). Trimming stripped 5 bases from V and 3 bases from J, with 10 bases between. The CDR3 is made up of 13 amino acids. Germline assignment: CDR1 MNHNS and CDR2 SASEGT. The DNA for the CDR3 is TGTGCCAGCAGTCCACAGGCCCACACTGAAGCTTTCTTT. Translating gives CASSPQAHTEAFF.

A single count supports this clone. The rearrangement links TRBV10-3 to TRBJ2-1; 7 positions agree with TRBD2. This CDR3 has 16 amino acids. V shed 6 bases, J shed 0 bases, and the junction held 8 bases outside the gene matches. Per germline, CDR1 ENHRY and CDR2 SYGVKD. CDR3 amino acids: CAISLVGGSSYNEQFF. The CDR3 nucleotides are TGTGCCATCAGCCTTGTGGGCGGGAGCTCCTACAATGAGCAGTTCTTC.

This sequence joins TRBV7-9 and TRBJ1-5, with a weak D call TRBD1 (6 bases). Trimming stripped 1 base from V and 2 bases from J, with 15 bases between. CDR3 length: 17 amino acids. CDR1 and CDR2 (germline): SEHNR, FQNEAQ (reference sequence). The CDR3 DNA is TGTGCCAGCAGCTTAGTGGCAGGGGCCGCAGGCAATCAGCCCCAGCATTTT. Protein product: CASSLVAGAAGNQPQHF. The full variable domain, completed using reference TRBV7-9 and TRBJ1-5, is DTGVSQNPRHKITKRGQNVTFRCDPISEHNRLYWYRQTLGQGPEFLTYFQNEAQLEKSRLLSDRFSAERPKGSFSTLEIQRTEQGDSAMYLCASSLVAGAAGNQPQHFGDGTRLSIL.

The chain is built from TRBV7-7 and TRBJ2-3; 9 nucleotides line up with TRBD2. J was trimmed by 4 bases and V by 4 bases; bases with no gene match: 9. Looked up from germline, CDR1 is SSHAT and CDR2 is FNYEAQ (reference sequence). The CDR3 sequence is 16 residues long. Here the CDR3 reads CASSSGTSRLADTQYF. As DNA, the CDR3 is TGTGCCAGCAGCTCCGGGACTAGCAGGCTCGCAGATACGCAGTATTTT.

This chain connects TRBV6-5 to TRBJ2-2, with a weak D call TRBD2 (6 bases). The CDR3 is made up of 16 amino acids. V was shortened by 1 base and J by 7 bases, with 16 bases between the two germline ends. Per germline, CDR1 MNHEY and CDR2 SVGAGI. The CDR3 here is CASSYYVGRDLGELFF. The CDR3 DNA is TGTGCCAGCAGTTACTACGTTGGGCGGGACCTCGGGGAGCTGTTTTTT.

The V call is TRBV7-8, the J call TRBJ1-5, with D maybe TRBD1 (6 bases). The CDR3 covers 16 residues. Trimming stripped 6 bases from V and 0 bases from J, with 15 bases between. CDR1 is SGHVS and CDR2 is FQNEAQ in the germline V gene. CDR3: CASSRTARVSNQPQHF. In nucleotides, the CDR3 is TGTGCCAGCAGTCGGACAGCCCGGGTTAGCAATCAGCCCCAGCATTTT.

Concerning this clone: This specimen includes other DNA sequences encoding the same CDR3. The genes are TRBV29-1 and TRBJ1-2; the D is unclear. Germline CDR1 is SQVTM and CDR2 is ANQGSEA. V was trimmed by 3 bases and J by 7 bases, leaving 9 bases between them. CDR3 length: 11 amino acids. The chain's CDR3 is CSVDRGLGYTF. Written as DNA, the CDR3 is TGCAGCGTTGATCGAGGTCTTGGCTACACCTTC.

CDR3 DNA: TGCGCCAGCAGCTTGGTTGTAGGGACCAGCGGCTACACCTTC. Protein sequence: CASSLVVGTSGYTF. The chain is built from TRBV5-1 and TRBJ1-2; tentative D call: TRBD1 (5 bases). The V end lost 0 bases, the J end lost 8 bases, and 14 bases lay between the germline ends. Germline CDR1 reads SGHRS; CDR2 reads YFSETQ. This CDR3 has 14 amino acids.

The chain carries TRBV6-1 and TRBJ1-3; no definite D call. Germline assignment: CDR1 MNHNS and CDR2 SASEGT. The CDR3 length is 14 residues. Between the trimmed V and J ends, which lost 4 bases and 0 bases, there was a span of 7 bases. The CDR3 DNA sequence: TGTGCCAGCAGTGCACAGAACTCTGGAAACACCATATATTTT. Its protein product is CASSAQNSGNTIYF.

The chain employs TRBV7-9 and TRBJ2-3, with TRBD2 matching over 7 bases. CDR3 length: 14 residues. Germline CDR1 is SEHNR and CDR2 is FQNEAQ (reference sequence). The V gene end was trimmed by 3 bases and the J gene end by 4 bases; junction bases not matched to a gene: 4. The CDR3 spells CASSFRGGADTQYF. CDR3 in DNA: TGTGCCAGCAGCTTTAGGGGAGGGGCAGATACGCAGTATTTT.

The chain employs TRBV11-2 and TRBJ2-2, with D unresolved. V was clipped by 1 base and J by 9 bases, with 9 bases between them. The CDR3 length is 13 residues. The V gene's germline CDR1 is SGHAT and CDR2 FQNNGV. CDR3 nucleotide sequence: TGTGCCAGCAGCTTAGGGGCCACTCGGGAGCTGTTTTTT. This codes for CASSLGATRELFF.

The chain recombines TRBV14 with TRBJ2-1; no clear D gene. Trimming pared 1 base from V and 5 bases from J, leaving 15 bases between. Germline CDR1 reads SGHDN; CDR2 reads FVKESK. This CDR3 is 16 amino acids long. The CDR3 DNA sequence: TGTGCCAGCAGCCAAGTCATACGACCAGCTGACAATGAGCAGTTCTTC. Its translation: CASSQVIRPADNEQFF.

V and J are TRBV4-3 and TRBJ2-7; 7 bases match TRBD2. Germline values: CDR1 LGHNA, CDR2 YSLEER. The CDR3 covers 15 residues. The V and J ends lost 0 bases and 4 bases, in that order; junction bases with no gene match: 6. In DNA, the CDR3 is TGCGCCAGCAGCCAAGACTTCAGGGAGGGGTACGAGCAGTACTTC. It yields the protein CASSQDFREGYEQYF.

The gene calls are TRBV18 and TRBJ2-7, with TRBD2 matching 10 bases. This CDR3 comprises 17 residues. V was clipped by 3 bases and J by 3 bases; unmatched bases: 11. The germline V gene encodes CDR1 KGHSH and CDR2 LQKENI. The CDR3 region has the DNA TGTGCCAGCTCACCGCAACTAGCGGGGATAGTCAACTACGAGCAGTACTTC. It specifies CASSPQLAGIVNYEQYF. The full variable domain, with the rest looked up from reference TRBV18 and TRBJ2-7, is NAGVMQNPRHLVRRRGQEARLRCSPMKGHSHVYWYRQLPEEGLKFMVYLQKENIIDESGMPKERFSAEFPKEGPSILRIQQVVRGDSAAYFCASSPQLAGIVNYEQYFGPGTRLTVT.